Described below is a single TCR beta chain sequence and its context. Its specificity is unknown. This entry belongs to a study of OX40 agonist ivuxolimab in advanced cancers. In germline, CDR1 is ENHRY, CDR2 SYGVKD. This CDR3 region has 16 residues. V was clipped by 2 bases and J by 2 bases; unmatched bases: 4. The study, taken as a whole, reports: At 0.1 to 3.0 mg/kg and by week 6, CD4+ and CD8+ T cells in the blood had expanded clonally.

Here immunoSEQ multiplex PCR was the method, and the copy in TCRdb shows in-frame clones only, minus some. The sample lists about 86,000 clones, about 90% occurring once. The chain recombines TRBV10-3 with TRBJ2-7; 12 nucleotides match TRBD2. The sequences come from CD4+ or CD8+ T cells sorted from blood, collected in a trial of the OX40 agonist ivuxolimab. The source of this sequence is an adult with an advanced solid tumor such as melanoma, head and neck, liver or kidney cancer. CDR3 bases: TGTGCCATCAGTGAGACTAGCGGGAGGCGAACCTACGAGCAGTACTTC. This gives the protein CAISETSGRRTYEQYF.